These 3 T cell receptor beta chains were sequenced from one sample in a study of tumor-infiltrating lymphocytes in primary liver carcinoma. Co-extraction of RNA and DNA was performed on about 19-31 mg of unsorted bulk tissue. Constant-region priming of approximately 0.55 ug total RNA yielded TCR beta cDNA. Slightly modified ARM-PCR served as the procedure for the TCR beta libraries. These libraries came from three rounds of nested multiplex PCR. With TRBV1-TRBV30 forward primers and a C-beta reverse primer, the first two PCR rounds were run for approximately 10 cycles each. TCRdb used MiXCR to reprocess the multiplex PCR reads, holding one entry per CDR3 protein. This sample yields 55,000 to 65,000 distinct CDR3 sequences, of which 55% to 75% are seen a single time; 57% belongs to the top ten. What was sequenced was liver tumor tissue from sampling region 2. Subset meaning: tumor region T2, inferior pole. The origin of the receptors is a man aged 40-49 years with primary liver carcinoma and hepatitis B virus infection.

This clonotype was recorded a few times. The chain carries TRBV2 and TRBJ2-3; a possible D gene is TRBD1 (6 bases). V lost 1 base and J 3 bases, leaving 11 bases between the germline ends. The V gene's germline CDR1 is SNHLY and CDR2 FYNNEI. The CDR3 extends over 15 amino acids. The CDR3: CASSEDRERTDTQYF. CDR3 nucleotide sequence: TGTGCCAGCAGTGAAGACAGGGAGAGAACAGATACGCAGTATTTT.

On this clonotype itself: This could be a read error, since a much larger clone is one nucleotide away. In DNA form, the CDR3 reads TGTGCCAGCAGTGATTTGAGGACCGGGGAGACCCAGTACTTC. This translates into CASSDLRTGETQYF. J is TRBJ2-5 and V is TRBV28; D remains unclear. The germline CDR1 and CDR2 sequences are MDHEN and SYDVKM. V was trimmed by 5 bases and J by 5 bases, leaving 15 bases between them. This CDR3 is 14 amino acids long.

The chain couples TRBV7-2 to TRBJ2-7; D possibly corresponds to TRBD2 (7 bases). With 6 bases removed from V and 3 bases from J, the gap between germline ends came to 18 bases. CDR3 length: 15 residues. Germline lookup yields CDR1 SGHTA and CDR2 FQGNSA. CDR3 nucleotides: TGTGCCAGCAGGCGGGAGCGGGACAACTTCTACGAGCAGTACTTC. This codes for CASRRERDNFYEQYF.